These 25 T cell receptor beta chains share one sample of origin, sequenced in a study of control samples from healthy donors and cancer patients. The table came from immunoSEQ multiplex PCR; TCRdb's copy has only in-frame clones and leaves some out. The data contain 400,000 to 450,000 clones, around 90% of them singletons. The sample was PBMCs. The receptors originated from a middle-aged man with head and neck cancer.

V and J are TRBV28 and TRBJ1-3; the D is unclear. This CDR3 contains 13 residues. The germline V and J ends were trimmed by 4 bases and 8 bases, with 12 bases remaining between them. Germline assignment: CDR1 MDHEN and CDR2 SYDVKM. As DNA, the CDR3 is TGTGCCAGCAGTTCAGTTCCCCTCCACACCATATATTTT. It is translated as CASSSVPLHTIYF.

The chain couples TRBV5-1 to TRBJ2-3; 10 bases map to TRBD2. Trimming at V came to 4 bases and at J to 3 bases, leaving 2 bases not matched to a gene. The CDR3 extends over 14 amino acids. Germline V gene lookup returns CDR1 SGHRS and CDR2 YFSETQ. CDR3 in amino acids: CASSILAGTDTQYF. Here the CDR3 DNA reads TGCGCCAGCAGCATACTAGCGGGGACAGATACGCAGTATTTT. Supplemented by reference TRBV5-1 and TRBJ2-3, the full variable domain reads KAGVTQTPRYLIKTRGQQVTLSCSPISGHRSVSWYQQTPGQGLQFLFEYFSETQRNKGNFPGRFSGRQFSNSRSEMNVSTLELGDSALYLCASSILAGTDTQYFGPGTRLTVL.

The genes are TRBV5-5 and TRBJ1-2; D is ambiguous. CDR1 is SGHKS and CDR2 is YYEKEE in the germline V gene (reference sequence). The CDR3 runs 14 residues. V was shortened by 0 bases and J by 0 bases, with 6 bases between the two germline ends. CDR3 DNA: TGTGCCAGCAGCTTGGGCACCTCTAACTATGGCTACACCTTC. Translated, it gives CASSLGTSNYGYTF.

The chain uses TRBV7-9 and TRBJ1-3, with D uncertain. Looked up from germline, CDR1 is SEHNR and CDR2 is FQNEAQ (reference sequence). The CDR3 runs 13 residues. V lost 2 bases, J lost 1 base, and 3 bases lay in between. CDR3 loop: CASSLPSGNTIYF. Here the CDR3 DNA reads TGTGCCAGCAGCTTACCGTCTGGAAACACCATATATTTT.

This clone has a single count. The CDR3 is CASSEYVIGRFHEKLFF. The DNA of the CDR3 is TGTGCCAGCAGTGAATATGTCATAGGGCGGTTTCATGAAAAACTGTTTTTT. The V and J genes are TRBV6-1 and TRBJ1-4; D is uncertain. V lost 2 bases and J 6 bases, leaving 19 bases between the germline ends. CDR1 is MNHNS and CDR2 is SASEGT in the germline V gene. The CDR3 loop spans 17 amino acids.

The gene calls are TRBV4-3 and TRBJ2-5; TRBD1 matches 10 bases. Germline values: CDR1 LGHNA, CDR2 YSLEER. There are 15 residues in the CDR3. V shed 0 bases, J shed 5 bases, and the junction held 3 bases outside the gene matches. The DNA of the CDR3 is TGCGCCAGCAGCCAAGACATGGACAGGGGGGAGACCCAGTACTTC. This translates into CASSQDMDRGETQYF.

The chain is built from TRBV4-3 and TRBJ2-7, with D tentatively TRBD1 or TRBD2 (5 bases each). The V and J ends lost 4 bases and 3 bases respectively, with 19 bases between them. The CDR3 consists of 16 residues. Per germline, CDR1 LGHNA and CDR2 YSLEER. CDR3 nucleotide sequence: TGCGCCAGCAGCCTTGGAACAGGACTCGGGGACTACGAGCAGTACTTC. Its translation is CASSLGTGLGDYEQYF.

The rearrangement links TRBV9 to TRBJ2-3; 8 bases match TRBD2. Germline trimming cut 2 bases from V and 5 bases from J; bases unmatched to any gene: 7. The germline V gene encodes CDR1 SGDLS and CDR2 YYNGEE. CDR3 size: 15 residues. The CDR3 region is CASSVVAGKVDTQYF. As DNA, the CDR3 is TGTGCCAGCAGCGTCGTAGCGGGAAAAGTAGATACGCAGTATTTT.

V is TRBV5-6 and J is TRBJ1-5, with 8 bases lining up with TRBD1. With 0 bases clipped from V and 3 bases from J, the junction kept 2 bases outside the gene matches. The CDR3 extends over 15 amino acids. The germline V gene encodes CDR1 SGHDT and CDR2 YYEEEE. CDR3 sequence (DNA): TGTGCCAGCAGCTTGGCCCAGGGGGCCAATCAGCCCCAGCATTTT. Encoded protein: CASSLAQGANQPQHF.

V and J are TRBV5-1 and TRBJ1-6; 9 bases align to TRBD1. This CDR3 contains 18 residues. V lost 4 bases and J lost 2; bases outside the gene matches: 10. CDR1 and CDR2 (germline): SGHRS, YFSETQ. The CDR3 spells CASSLRQGEETYNSPLHF. CDR3 nucleotide sequence: TGCGCCAGCAGCCTTAGACAGGGGGAGGAAACCTATAATTCACCCCTCCACTTT.

The chain combines TRBV28 with TRBJ1-1; 8 bases match TRBD1. V was clipped by 7 bases and J by 4 bases; unmatched bases: 2. Germline V gene lookup returns CDR1 MDHEN and CDR2 SYDVKM. The CDR3 totals 12 residues. The CDR3 protein is CASIRGLTEAFF. CDR3 sequence (DNA): TGTGCCAGCATCAGGGGGCTCACTGAAGCTTTCTTT.

This clone was seen only once. V and J are TRBV3-1 (or the pseudogene TRBV3-2) and TRBJ2-7; 7 bases fit TRBD1. The V segment lost 3 bases and the J segment 6 bases; nucleotides outside the gene matches: 5. The CDR3 sequence is 13 residues long. Germline V CDR1 and CDR2: LGHDT, YNNKEL (reference sequence). CDR3 sequence: CASSQNRGREQYF. The DNA for the CDR3 is TGTGCCAGCAGCCAGAACAGGGGTCGCGAGCAGTACTTC.

The chain joins TRBV28 to TRBJ1-2, with TRBD1 matching over 8 bases. The V gene's germline CDR1 is MDHEN and CDR2 SYDVKM. The V segment lost 2 bases and the J segment 4 bases; nucleotides outside the gene matches: 9. This CDR3 has 16 amino acids. The CDR3 here is CASSLRTTGAIYGYTF. In DNA, the CDR3 is TGTGCCAGCAGTTTAAGGACGACAGGGGCGATCTATGGCTACACCTTC.

This chain's CDR3 is CAWNPGGAAPGNTIYF. Written as DNA, the CDR3 is TGTGCCTGGAACCCGGGGGGCGCGGCCCCTGGAAACACCATATATTTT. The genes are TRBV30 and TRBJ1-3; D perhaps matches TRBD1 (6 bases). CDR3 length equals 16 residues. V dropped 4 bases and J dropped 2 bases, with 18 bases sitting between them. Germline V gene sequence: CDR1 GTSNPN, CDR2 SVGIG (reference sequence). The whole variable domain, filled in from reference TRBV30 and TRBJ1-3, reads SQTIHQWPATLVQPVGSPLSLECTVEGTSNPNLYWYRQAAGRGLQLLFYSVGIGQISSEVPQNLSASRPQDRQFILSSKKLLLSDSGFYLCAWNPGGAAPGNTIYFGEGSWLTVV.

This clone was seen just once. The rearrangement joins TRBV7-3 to TRBJ2-1; D gene ambiguous. V was shortened by 5 bases and J by 6 bases, with 5 bases between the two germline ends. Per the germline V gene, CDR1 is SGHTA and CDR2 is FQGTGA. The CDR3 covers 11 residues. Here the CDR3 reads CASSPGNEQFF. The CDR3 nucleotides read TGTGCCAGCAGCCCCGGCAATGAGCAGTTCTTC. Drawing the rest from reference TRBV7-3 and TRBJ2-1, the complete variable domain is GAGVSQTPSNKVTEKGKYVELRCDPISGHTALYWYRQSLGQGPEFLIYFQGTGAADDSGLPNDRFFAVRPEGSVSTLKIQRTERGDSAVYLCASSPGNEQFFGPGTRLTVL.

V usage is TRBV7-9 and J usage is TRBJ2-5, with D unresolved. V was trimmed by 10 bases and J by 1 base, leaving 10 bases between them. Germline CDR1 is SEHNR and CDR2 is FQNEAQ (reference sequence). This CDR3 spans 12 amino acids. In nucleotides, the CDR3 is TGTGCCACCGACGGCTTCCAAGAGACCCAGTACTTC. Translated, it gives CATDGFQETQYF.

The gene calls are TRBV29-1 and TRBJ2-7; 8 bases are a match to TRBD2. Germline loops: CDR1 SQVTM, CDR2 ANQGSEA. V lost 4 bases and J lost 6; bases outside the gene matches: 5. The CDR3 is 12 amino acids. The CDR3: CSVGGGQVEQYF. CDR3 coding DNA: TGCAGCGTTGGCGGGGGGCAGGTCGAGCAGTACTTC.

The chain carries TRBV11-1 and TRBJ2-2; D is ambiguous. Trimming stripped 2 bases from V and 7 bases from J, with 2 bases between. CDR3 length: 11 residues. CDR1 is SGHAT, CDR2 FQDESV, per germline (reference sequence). In nucleotides, the CDR3 is TGTGCCAGCAGCTTAATCGGGGAGCTGTTTTTT. It encodes CASSLIGELFF.

As for this clone: Sequence at one end of the junction differs from germline and may be a read error. This chain uses TRBV5-1 with TRBJ2-5, with D possibly being TRBD2 (6 bases). CDR1 is SGHRS and CDR2 is YFSETQ in the germline V gene. The length of the CDR3 is 14 residues. CDR3 region: CASSQVEGTAIRDF. CDR3 DNA: TGCGCCAGCAGCCAGGTGGAGGGGACGGCAATTAGGGACTTC.

This clone has a single count. V usage is TRBV3-1 (or the pseudogene TRBV3-2) and J usage is TRBJ1-6; no clear D. The CDR3 sequence is 14 residues long. V dropped 0 bases and J dropped 9 bases, with 9 bases sitting between them. Germline CDR1 LGHDT, CDR2 YNNKEL (reference sequence). The CDR3 sequence: CASSQDKRRSPLHF. Written as DNA, the CDR3 is TGTGCCAGCAGCCAAGATAAGAGGCGTTCACCCCTCCACTTT.

The chain recombines TRBV5-6 with TRBJ1-2, with D unresolved. Germline V lookup: CDR1 SGHDT, CDR2 YYEEEE. CDR3 length: 15 amino acids. The ends were cut back, 4 bases at V and 8 bases at J, with 21 bases in the middle. The CDR3 DNA reads as TGTGCCAGCAGCGCAATTCAAACTCCTCCGGGAGGCTACACCTTC. Translation: CASSAIQTPPGGYTF.

This clone was observed a few times. The chain employs TRBV28 and TRBJ2-4; D is perhaps TRBD1 (5 bases). Trimming took 3 bases from V and 3 from J, leaving 9 bases between them. Germline CDR1 MDHEN, CDR2 SYDVKM. CDR3 length: 14 residues. The CDR3 DNA is TGTGCCAGCAGTTTCGGTAGGGGCAAAAACATTCAGTACTTC. Its translation is CASSFGRGKNIQYF. Combining the CDR3 with reference TRBV28 and TRBJ2-4 gives the whole variable domain DVKVTQSSRYLVKRTGEKVFLECVQDMDHENMFWYRQDPGLGLRLIYFSYDVKMKEKGDIPEGYSVSREKKERFSLILESASTNQTSMYLCASSFGRGKNIQYFGAGTRLSVL.

V is TRBV19 and J is TRBJ1-5; 9 bases line up with TRBD1. The CDR3 runs to 15 residues. Unmatched junction bases numbered 4, after V lost 3 bases and J lost 4 bases. CDR1 and CDR2 from the germline V gene are LNHDA and SQIVND (reference sequence). The CDR3 loop is CASSMRDRVNQPQHF. The CDR3 region has the DNA TGTGCCAGTAGTATGCGGGACAGGGTTAATCAGCCCCAGCATTTT.

V and J are TRBV24-1 and TRBJ1-2, with 8 bases identical to TRBD1. Looked up from germline, CDR1 is KGHDR and CDR2 is SFDVKD. CDR3 length: 13 residues. V was pared by 4 bases and J by 8 bases, with 5 bases of the junction left unmatched. The CDR3 DNA sequence: TGTGCCACCAGTGACAGAAGGGACAGGGGCTACACCTTC. It encodes CATSDRRDRGYTF.

The rearrangement links TRBV28 to TRBJ2-2; 8 bases align to TRBD2. With V trimmed by 6 bases and J by 4 bases, 10 bases remained unmatched. Germline V gene sequence: CDR1 MDHEN, CDR2 SYDVKM. The CDR3 extends over 16 amino acids. CDR3 in amino acids: CASSLETGTSTGELFF. The CDR3 DNA reads as TGTGCCAGCAGCTTAGAAACCGGGACTAGCACCGGGGAGCTGTTTTTT.